This TCR beta chain was profiled in a study of metastatic and nonmetastatic thyroid tumors. Findings of the study overall: Significantly higher TCR beta diversity was reportedly seen in malignant thyroid tumors than benign nodules, in blood and tumor.

The CDR3 spans 14 residues. Germline loops: CDR1 SGHVS, CDR2 FNYEAQ. Every patient was untreated before thyroid surgery. This clone was counted many times. Its antigen remains unknown. A much larger clone differs from this one at a single base, so this may be a read error. TCRdb re-called the PCR reads through MiXCR. The table lists fewer than 25,000 clones, around 15% of them singletons. What was sequenced was tumor tissue. The TCR originated in a female donor with papillary thyroid cancer or a benign thyroid nodule (not recorded which). Some clones in this sample may be carry-over from other donors' samples. The chain links TRBV7-6 to TRBJ2-2, with TRBD1 as a possible D gene (7 bases). The CDR3 loop reads CAGSFDREVGELFF. DNA of the CDR3: TGTGCCGGCAGCTTTGACAGGGAGGTGGGGGAGCTGTTTTTT.